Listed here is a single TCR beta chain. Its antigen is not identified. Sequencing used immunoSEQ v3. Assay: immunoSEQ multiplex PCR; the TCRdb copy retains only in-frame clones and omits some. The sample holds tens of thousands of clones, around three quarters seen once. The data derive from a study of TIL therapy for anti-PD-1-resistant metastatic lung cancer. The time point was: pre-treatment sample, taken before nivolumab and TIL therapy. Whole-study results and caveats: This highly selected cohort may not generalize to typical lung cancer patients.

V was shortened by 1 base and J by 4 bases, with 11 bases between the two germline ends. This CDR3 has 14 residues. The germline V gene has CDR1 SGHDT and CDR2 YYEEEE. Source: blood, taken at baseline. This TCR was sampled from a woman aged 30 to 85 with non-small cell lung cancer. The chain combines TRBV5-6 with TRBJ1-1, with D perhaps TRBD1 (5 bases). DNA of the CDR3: TGTGCCAGCAGCTTGAGGAGCAGGGTCACTGAAGCTTTCTTT. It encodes CASSLRSRVTEAFF. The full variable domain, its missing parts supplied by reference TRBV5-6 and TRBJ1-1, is DAGVTQSPTHLIKTRGQQVTLRCSPKSGHDTVSWYQQALGQGPQFIFQYYEEEERQRGNFPDRFSGHQFPNYSSELNVNALLLGDSALYLCASSLRSRVTEAFFGQGTRLTVV.